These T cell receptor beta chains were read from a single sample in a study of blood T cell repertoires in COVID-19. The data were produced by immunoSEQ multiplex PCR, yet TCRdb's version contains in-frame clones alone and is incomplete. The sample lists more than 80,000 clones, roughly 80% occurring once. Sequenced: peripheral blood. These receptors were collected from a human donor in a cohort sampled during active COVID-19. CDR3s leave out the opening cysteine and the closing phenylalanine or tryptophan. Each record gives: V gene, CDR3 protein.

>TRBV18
ASSPRTGALTEAF
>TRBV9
ASSVDGRDQQPQH
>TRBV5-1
ASNTGDWSNEQF
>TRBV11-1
ASSSRTDTQY
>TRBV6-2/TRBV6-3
ASSWGGSEAF
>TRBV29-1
SVDSQNTEAF
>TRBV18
ASSPWGGADEQY
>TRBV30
AWRPTGGSYEQY
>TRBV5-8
ASSLGQPLAKNIQY
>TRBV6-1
ASSEVAGRGETQY
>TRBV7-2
ASSRRTSSSTDTQY
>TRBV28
ASGTSGGGVADTQY
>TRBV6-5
ASRVSGNTEAF
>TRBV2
ASTRDRGRRQPQH
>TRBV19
ASTSPPGTSVGSGELF
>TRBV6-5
ASSRTSGGYETQY
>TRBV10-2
ASSSVGTRTDTQY
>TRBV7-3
ASSFKAGDVDEQF
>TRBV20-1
AMGGLTEAF
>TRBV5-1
ASSREPSNYGYT
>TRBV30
AWKRGQVALPSYEQY
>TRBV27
ASSSAGSSYEQY
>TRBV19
ASSRLAVGLDEQY
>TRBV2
ARERQASNTGELF
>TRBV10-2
ASSSQGRGEQY
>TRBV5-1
ASSPRLDTQY
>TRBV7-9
ASSFARANYGYT
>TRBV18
ASSLYTGGIVTGELF
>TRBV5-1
ASSLAGGQPQH
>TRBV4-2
ASSSLTGSGANVLT
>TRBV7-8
ASSHRRDRETQY
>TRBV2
ASSDRGPPWNEQF
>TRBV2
ASRTQGGASYEQY
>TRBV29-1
SVEGQGYGYT
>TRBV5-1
ASSLRGTSGAANTGELF
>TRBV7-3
ASSLRQGTEAF
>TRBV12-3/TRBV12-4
ASSDHGTGAMF
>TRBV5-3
ARSSRSYEQY
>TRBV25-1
ASRGQNTGELF
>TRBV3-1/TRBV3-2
ASSHFLGTSENNEQF
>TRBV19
ASSISRGQNTEAF
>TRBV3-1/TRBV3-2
ASSKGASPEQF
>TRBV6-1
ASSERQRVLDYGYT
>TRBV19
ASSIGGAGNTIY
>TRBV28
ASSFGRVFSGNTIY
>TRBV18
ASSRPTGAQETQY
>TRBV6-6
ASSSSSGDIQY
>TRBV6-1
ASSETGVYSGYT
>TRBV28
ASSGGPYEQY
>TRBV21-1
ASSKALGRLAAYNEQF
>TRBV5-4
ASSGASGRQETQY
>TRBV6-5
ASSSYDRAYNEQF
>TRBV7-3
ASSLGPSSGGAF